The 14 T cell receptor beta chains below come from one sample, sequenced in a study of control samples from healthy donors and cancer patients. TCRdb keeps only in-frame clones here, not all; method: immunoSEQ multiplex PCR. Of around 190,000 clones in the sample, approximately 90% are singletons; the top ten hold more than 1.3%. The sequenced material came from blood. Receptor source: a man between 25 and 39 years old in good health.

The V and J genes are TRBV4-2 and TRBJ1-1; the D is unclear. CDR3 size: 11 residues. Germline V gene sequence: CDR1 LGHNA, CDR2 YNFKEQ. Trimming stripped 4 bases from V and 3 bases from J, with 3 bases between. The CDR3 DNA is TGTGCCAGCAGCCTAGACACTGAAGCTTTCTTT. Its translation: CASSLDTEAFF.

This clone has a single count. The chain employs TRBV11-2 and TRBJ2-7; D unclear. The CDR3 has 14 amino acids. Germline assignment: CDR1 SGHAT and CDR2 FQNNGV. Trimming left V 4 bases short and J 5 bases short, with 15 bases between. DNA for the CDR3: TGTGCCAGCAGCTCAGCCGAAAGTGGGGACGAGCAGTACTTC. It translates to CASSSAESGDEQYF.

The gene calls are TRBV28 and TRBJ2-1; the D gene is possibly TRBD2 (7 bases). Germline CDR1 and CDR2: MDHEN and SYDVKM. The CDR3 is made up of 12 amino acids. Trimming stripped 3 bases from V and 13 bases from J, with 13 bases between. The CDR3 protein is CASSLGGDTQFF. The CDR3, as DNA: TGTGCCAGCAGTTTGGGAGGGGACACCCAGTTCTTC. The full variable domain, its missing parts supplied by reference TRBV28 and TRBJ2-1, is DVKVTQSSRYLVKRTGEKVFLECVQDMDHENMFWYRQDPGLGLRLIYFSYDVKMKEKGDIPEGYSVSREKKERFSLILESASTNQTSMYLCASSLGGDTQFFGPGTRLTVL.

The chain joins TRBV28 to TRBJ1-4, with a possible D match to TRBD1 (5 bases). This CDR3 has 12 amino acids. V shed 6 bases and J shed 5 bases, with 7 bases lying between them. Germline CDR1 MDHEN, CDR2 SYDVKM. In DNA, the CDR3 is TGTGCCAGCAGGACAGTAAATGAAAAACTGTTTTTT. This encodes CASRTVNEKLFF.

The chain uses TRBV19 and TRBJ1-1; a weak D match, TRBD1 (5 bases). V was clipped by 6 bases and J by 1 base, with 9 bases between them. The CDR3 runs 13 residues. Germline lookup yields CDR1 LNHDA and CDR2 SQIVND (reference sequence). The CDR3 DNA reads as TGTGCCAGTAGCCAGGGAAAGAACACTGAAGCTTTCTTT. It codes for CASSQGKNTEAFF.

V is TRBV10-1 and J is TRBJ1-1, with D tentatively TRBD1 (6 bases). CDR1 is WNHNN and CDR2 is SYGVQD in the germline V gene (reference sequence). The CDR3 is 14 amino acids. V was clipped by 7 bases and J by 0 bases, with 12 bases between them. The CDR3 sequence: CASNDGGLNTEAFF. CDR3 in DNA: TGCGCCAGCAATGATGGGGGGCTGAACACTGAAGCTTTCTTT.

The chain uses TRBV10-3 and TRBJ1-2; no definite D call. The CDR3 loop spans 14 amino acids. With 4 bases removed from V and 4 bases from J, the gap between germline ends came to 13 bases. Germline V gene sequence: CDR1 ENHRY, CDR2 SYGVKD. CDR3 bases: TGTGCCATCAGTGCTACGGGGATCCCCTATGGCTACACCTTC. It specifies CAISATGIPYGYTF.

This chain connects TRBV15 to TRBJ1-6; D may be TRBD1 (5 bases). This CDR3 has 15 residues. Per the germline V gene, CDR1 is LNHNV and CDR2 is YYDKDF (reference sequence). V shed 0 bases and J shed 7 bases, with 10 bases lying between them. The CDR3 sequence: CATSRDPGKNSPLHF. The CDR3 DNA reads TGTGCCACCAGCAGAGACCCAGGGAAAAATTCACCCCTCCACTTT. Based on the CDR3 plus reference TRBV15 and TRBJ1-6, the full variable domain is DAMVIQNPRYQVTQFGKPVTLSCSQTLNHNVMYWYQQKSSQAPKLLFHYYDKDFNNEADTPDNFQSRRPNTSFCFLDIRSPGLGDTAMYLCATSRDPGKNSPLHFGNGTRLTVT.

This sequence joins TRBV18 and TRBJ1-2; possibly TRBD1 for D (5 bases). CDR3 length: 15 amino acids. Trimming pared 2 bases from V and 2 bases from J, leaving 12 bases between. CDR1 and CDR2 from the germline V gene are KGHSH and LQKENI. The CDR3 spells CASSPVRGVNYGYTF. CDR3 nucleotide sequence: TGTGCCAGCTCACCAGTGCGGGGGGTGAACTATGGCTACACCTTC.

The chain is built from TRBV6-2 or TRBV6-3 and TRBJ1-1; the D gene is possibly TRBD1 (5 bases). CDR1 is MNHEY, CDR2 SVGEGT, per germline. This CDR3 is 14 amino acids long. The germline V and J ends were trimmed by 2 bases and 0 bases, with 7 bases remaining between them. The CDR3 loop is CASSYETVNTEAFF. The DNA of the CDR3 is TGTGCCAGCAGTTACGAGACAGTGAACACTGAAGCTTTCTTT.

The chain couples TRBV21-1 to TRBJ1-2. TRBV21-1 is listed as a pseudogene. The CDR3 is 12 residues long. The CDR3 DNA is TGTGCCAGCACCCGGGGTGTCTATGGCTACACCTTC. This encodes CASTRGVYGYTF.

This chain joins TRBV7-9 and TRBJ2-7, with D perhaps matching TRBD2 (5 bases). V gave up 2 bases and J gave up 0 bases, with 8 bases separating them. CDR3 length: 14 residues. The germline CDR1 and CDR2 sequences are SEHNR and FQNEAQ (reference sequence). The CDR3, as DNA: TGTGCCAGCAGCTTAAGGGAGCCCTCCTACGAGCAGTACTTC. This sequence encodes CASSLREPSYEQYF. The variable domain in full, completed from reference TRBV7-9 and TRBJ2-7, reads DTGVSQNPRHKITKRGQNVTFRCDPISEHNRLYWYRQTLGQGPEFLTYFQNEAQLEKSRLLSDRFSAERPKGSFSTLEIQRTEQGDSAMYLCASSLREPSYEQYFGPGTRLTVT.

Concerning this clone: Within the sample, other DNA sequences also encode this same CDR3. The chain has TRBV20-1 and TRBJ2-7; a weak D match, TRBD2 (6 bases). V lost 3 bases and J 6 bases, leaving 9 bases between the germline ends. The CDR3 totals 11 residues. Germline CDR1 is DFQATT and CDR2 is SNEGSKA (reference sequence). The CDR3: CSASQGGEQYF. The DNA for the CDR3 is TGCAGTGCTAGTCAGGGAGGCGAGCAGTACTTC.

This sequence joins TRBV5-6 and TRBJ1-2; unclear D gene. V was cut by 5 bases and J by 7 bases, with 18 bases left in between. CDR1 is SGHDT and CDR2 is YYEEEE in the germline V gene. This CDR3 region has 14 residues. The CDR3 nucleotides are TGTGCCAGCAGTGGTTCGAGGTTCGAGGGTGGCTACACCTTC. It codes for CASSGSRFEGGYTF.